The 30 T cell receptor beta chains listed next were all sequenced from one sample in a study of blood T cells in healthy people across ages. Combining a sample-barcoded 5' primer with a J-beta primer mix, a second PCR ran for roughly 7 to 11 cycles. TCRdb recomputed calls from the 5' RACE reads with MiXCR, one row per CDR3 protein. The sample has 1.5 million to 2 million distinct CDR3 sequences; approximately 30% are singletons. The sequencing sample was made of blood. The source of these receptors is a woman between 25 and 40 years old in good health.

The CDR3 loop reads CASSFLRDRVETQFF. In DNA, the CDR3 is TGCGCCAGCAGCTTTCTTCGGGACAGGGTGGAGACCCAGTTCTTC. The rearrangement links TRBV5-1 to TRBJ2-1; TRBD1 matches 9 bases. J gave up 13 bases and V 2 bases, and 13 bases lay outside the gene matches. In germline, CDR1 is SGHRS, CDR2 YFSETQ. CDR3 length: 15 residues.

The sample holds one count of this clonotype. The rearrangement links TRBV4-1 to TRBJ1-1; TRBD1 aligns across 7 bases. The CDR3 spans 15 residues. Trimming removed 4 bases from V and 0 bases from J; junction bases left unmatched: 5. Germline V lookup: CDR1 MGHRA, CDR2 YSYEKL. CDR3 DNA: TGCGCCAGCAGCCTCGAGGGGGCAGTGAACACTGAAGCTTTCTTT. Translating gives CASSLEGAVNTEAFF.

This clonotype turned up a few times. The gene calls are TRBV7-9 and TRBJ1-4; D perhaps matches TRBD1 (5 bases). Trimming took 1 base from V and 5 from J, leaving 8 bases between them. Germline V CDR1 and CDR2: SEHNR, FQNEAQ (reference sequence). The CDR3 sequence is 14 residues long. The CDR3 reads CASSLVRGNEKLFF. CDR3 nucleotide sequence: TGTGCCAGCAGCTTAGTTCGGGGGAATGAAAAACTGTTTTTT.

As concerns this clonotype: Given a much more abundant clone one base away, this may be a read error. The chain combines TRBV7-7 with TRBJ2-1, with D perhaps given as TRBD1 or TRBD2 (5 bases each). The J call could be wrong; TRBJ2-7 is a better fit for the DNA end. Germline CDR1 is SSHAT and CDR2 is FNYEAQ (reference sequence). The CDR3 contains 15 residues. DNA for the CDR3: TGTGCCAGCAGCCCCACCGGGGCCCAAAACAATGAGCAGTACTTC. Translating gives CASSPTGAQNNEQYF.

The chain employs TRBV5-6 and TRBJ1-1; 11 nucleotides agree with TRBD1. CDR1 and CDR2 (germline): SGHDT, YYEEEE. The CDR3 extends over 14 amino acids. V gave up 4 bases and J gave up 5 bases; unmatched junction bases: 4. Here the CDR3 reads CASSRRDRGTEAFF. CDR3 coding DNA: TGTGCCAGCAGCCGCCGGGACAGGGGGACTGAAGCTTTCTTT.

The rearrangement joins TRBV29-1 to TRBJ1-1; D is unresolved. Germline V gene data show CDR1 as SQVTM and CDR2 as ANQGSEA. The germline V and J ends were trimmed by 8 bases and 5 bases, with 15 bases remaining between them. The CDR3 totals 12 residues. CDR3 coding DNA: TGCAGCTCCAAAGGAGAGGAGACTGAAGCTTTCTTT. Its protein product is CSSKGEETEAFF.

Concerning this clonotype: A much larger clone lies one base from this, so it may be a read error. The rearrangement uses TRBV5-1 and TRBJ1-2; D might be TRBD1 (6 bases). Trimming stripped 5 bases from V and 3 bases from J, with 20 bases between. Germline loops: CDR1 SGHRS, CDR2 YFSETQ. CDR3 size: 16 residues. CDR3 sequence (DNA): TGCGCCAGCAGTTCACAGGGACCCAGCCTTGACTATGGCTACACCTTC. It codes for CASSSQGPSLDYGYTF.

This chain links TRBV6-5 with TRBJ1-5; D call uncertain. CDR3 length: 15 amino acids. V lost 0 bases and J lost 4, with 10 bases in between. CDR1 and CDR2 from the germline V gene are MNHEY and SVGAGI. CDR3 nucleotide sequence: TGTGCCAGCAGTTACTCGAGGGAAACTAATCAGCCCCAGCATTTT. As protein: CASSYSRETNQPQHF.

This clonotype was seen a handful of times. The V call is TRBV28, the J call TRBJ2-7; 11 bases match TRBD1. This CDR3 has 17 amino acids. Germline CDR1 is MDHEN and CDR2 is SYDVKM. V dropped 4 bases and J dropped 6; count of bases not matched to a gene: 14. In nucleotides, the CDR3 is TGTGCCAGCAGTTGGTCGTTTCGGGACAGGGGGACCCCCGAGCAGTACTTC. Translation gives CASSWSFRDRGTPEQYF.

The gene calls are TRBV5-1 and TRBJ1-3; weak D call: TRBD1 (5 bases). V lost 7 bases and J 2 bases, leaving 7 bases between the germline ends. CDR1 is SGHRS and CDR2 is YFSETQ in the germline V gene. This CDR3 has 12 residues. The CDR3 region has the DNA TGCGCCAGCCGGGGGACTGGAAACACCATATATTTT. Protein product: CASRGTGNTIYF.

With regard to this clonotype: One base separates it from a far larger clone, so it is likely a read error. The chain couples TRBV5-1 to TRBJ2-7; 11 nucleotides agree with TRBD2. Germline values: CDR1 SGHRS, CDR2 YFSETQ. The CDR3 is made up of 15 amino acids. For the CDR3, the DNA is TGCGCCAGCAGCTTGACTAGCGGGAGTACCTACGGGCAGTACTTC. This gives the protein CASSLTSGSTYGQYF.

As regards this clonotype: This may be a read error: a much more frequent sequence differs by one nucleotide. The chain has TRBV20-1 and TRBJ2-1; the match to TRBD2 covers 14 bases. The DNA matches TRBJ2-7 better at its end, which makes the J call doubtful. CDR3 length: 16 residues. The germline V gene has CDR1 DFQATT and CDR2 SNEGSKA (reference sequence). In nucleotides, the CDR3 is TGCAGTGCCGGGACTAGCGGGGGCCGCTCCTACAATGAGCAGTACTTC. Translated: CSAGTSGGRSYNEQYF.

The chain employs TRBV10-3 and TRBJ2-3, with 10 nucleotides matching TRBD2. Germline CDR1 and CDR2: ENHRY and SYGVKD. This CDR3 spans 19 amino acids. Trimming took 1 base from V and 0 from J; bases not matched to a gene: 10. The CDR3 sequence: CAISEFPSGRAGSTDTQYF. The DNA of the CDR3 is TGTGCCATCAGTGAGTTTCCCAGCGGGAGGGCCGGTAGCACAGATACGCAGTATTTT.

This clonotype was picked up many times. The V and J genes are TRBV7-2 and TRBJ2-3; 7 bases align to TRBD2. Germline assignment: CDR1 SGHTA and CDR2 FQGNSA. The ends lost 3 bases at V and 1 base at J; junction bases unmatched: 4. The CDR3 spans 15 residues. CDR3: CASSLRTSRTDTQYF. The CDR3 nucleotides read TGTGCCAGCAGCTTGAGGACTAGTCGCACAGATACGCAGTATTTT.

In its sample, this clonotype was seen a few times. This rearrangement joins TRBV29-1 to TRBJ2-1; 7 positions agree with TRBD2. CDR3 length: 15 amino acids. In germline, CDR1 is SQVTM, CDR2 ANQGSEA. Trimming at V came to 5 bases and at J to 5 bases, leaving 12 bases not matched to a gene. This CDR3 is CSVRSWERGNNEQFF. In DNA form, the CDR3 reads TGCAGCGTTCGGTCTTGGGAGCGGGGCAACAATGAGCAGTTCTTC.

V usage is TRBV20-1 and J usage is TRBJ2-7, with D perhaps TRBD1 or TRBD2 (6 bases each). Trimming took 8 bases from V and 7 from J, leaving 21 bases between them. This CDR3 comprises 13 residues. Germline V gene data show CDR1 as DFQATT and CDR2 as SNEGSKA (reference sequence). The CDR3 sequence: CSPSAGGHNEQYF. CDR3 DNA: TGCAGTCCTTCAGCCGGGGGCCACAATGAGCAGTACTTC.

The gene calls are TRBV18 and TRBJ2-1; no clear D gene. Germline V gene data show CDR1 as KGHSH and CDR2 as LQKENI. CDR3 size: 12 residues. The V end lost 5 bases, the J end lost 10 bases, and 12 bases lay between the germline ends. Written as DNA, the CDR3 is TGTGCCAGCTCATTCCAGTCTGGGGAGCAGTTCTTC. Protein: CASSFQSGEQFF.

The chain recombines TRBV20-1 with TRBJ1-6, with 7 bases identical to TRBD1. V shed 2 bases, J shed 4 bases, and the junction held 14 bases outside the gene matches. There are 18 residues in the CDR3. The germline V gene has CDR1 DFQATT and CDR2 SNEGSKA (reference sequence). CDR3 bases: TGCAGTGCTAGAACAGGAAGGACAGGCACCCAGTATAATTCACCCCTCCACTTT. Its translation is CSARTGRTGTQYNSPLHF.

In this sample, this clonotype turned up a few times. The rearrangement joins TRBV27 to TRBJ1-5; the match to TRBD1 covers 7 bases. Germline-derived CDR1 and CDR2 are MNHEY and SMNVEV (reference sequence). Losses at the gene ends were 2 bases for V and 7 bases for J; bases not matched to a gene: 5. CDR3 length equals 14 residues. The CDR3, as DNA: TGTGCCAGCAGTTTAAAAGGGGGCGGCCAGCCCCAGCATTTT. It specifies CASSLKGGGQPQHF.

This clonotype was observed many times. The chain has TRBV5-4 and TRBJ2-7; possibly TRBD1 for D (5 bases). V dropped 3 bases and J dropped 0 bases, with 7 bases sitting between them. The CDR3 covers 13 residues. The germline V gene has CDR1 SGHNT and CDR2 YYREEE (reference sequence). The CDR3 region is CASSYDSSYEQYF. As DNA, the CDR3 is TGTGCCAGCAGCTACGACAGCTCCTACGAGCAGTACTTC.

The rearrangement uses TRBV12-3 or TRBV12-4 and TRBJ1-5; tentative D call: TRBD1 (6 bases). The CDR3 contains 16 residues. V was clipped by 5 bases and J by 0 bases, with 14 bases between them. Here the CDR3 DNA reads TGTGCCAGCAGTGGGGGCGGGCAGTATAGCAATCAGCCCCAGCATTTT. It specifies CASSGGGQYSNQPQHF.

The chain has TRBV6-2 or TRBV6-3 and TRBJ1-4, with D possibly being TRBD1 (6 bases). The CDR3 runs to 17 residues. CDR1 MNHEY and CDR2 SVGEGT come from the germline V gene. The ends were cut back, 4 bases at V and 8 bases at J, with 23 bases in the middle. The CDR3 DNA sequence: TGTGCCAGCAGTTCGATTAAACTGACAGGCCTGGAGGAAAAACTGTTTTTT. Translation gives CASSSIKLTGLEEKLFF.

The chain couples TRBV12-3 or TRBV12-4 to TRBJ2-1, with D tentatively TRBD1 or TRBD2 (7 bases each). The length of the CDR3 is 15 residues. Trimming stripped 6 bases from V and 13 bases from J, with 25 bases between. The CDR3 sequence is CASSLRQGGGNIQFF. The CDR3 coding sequence is TGTGCCAGCAGCTTACGACAGGGAGGGGGTAACATTCAGTTCTTC.

The chain has TRBV29-1 and TRBJ2-7; the match to TRBD1 covers 10 bases. Germline CDR1 SQVTM, CDR2 ANQGSEA. This CDR3 contains 13 residues. Trimming removed 5 bases from V and 4 bases from J; junction bases left unmatched: 5. The DNA of the CDR3 is TGCAGCGTTCGGGGGACAGGGGAGTACGAGCAGTACTTC. Translating it yields CSVRGTGEYEQYF.

This clonotype turned up a few times. The chain employs TRBV5-5 and TRBJ1-1; no definite D call. The CDR3 sequence is 16 residues long. V lost 5 bases to trimming and J lost 0 bases, with 17 bases between them. In germline, CDR1 is SGHKS, CDR2 YYEKEE (reference sequence). CDR3 amino acids: CASRVSFERLNTEAFF. The CDR3 DNA sequence: TGTGCCAGCAGGGTTTCTTTTGAGAGATTGAACACTGAAGCTTTCTTT.

The chain uses TRBV7-2 and TRBJ2-1; D not resolved. The V end was cut by 1 base, the J end by 7 bases, with 11 bases between. Germline CDR1 is SGHTA and CDR2 is FQGNSA. The CDR3 has 14 amino acids. The CDR3 sequence: CASSLVYPRNEQFF. The DNA of the CDR3 is TGTGCCAGCAGCTTAGTGTATCCCCGGAATGAGCAGTTCTTC. Drawing the rest from reference TRBV7-2 and TRBJ2-1, the complete variable domain is GAGVSQSPSNKVTEKGKDVELRCDPISGHTALYWYRQSLGQGLEFLIYFQGNSAPDKSGLPSDRFSAERTGGSVSTLTIQRTQQEDSAVYLCASSLVYPRNEQFFGPGTRLTVL.

There are a few counts of this clonotype. V usage is TRBV20-1 and J usage is TRBJ2-3, with unresolved D. There are 15 residues in the CDR3. CDR1 DFQATT and CDR2 SNEGSKA come from the germline V gene (reference sequence). V was clipped by 3 bases and J by 2 bases, with 15 bases between them. The CDR3 DNA follows: TGCAGTGCTAGCGCCGGAACGGGCTCCACAGATACGCAGTATTTT. Protein sequence: CSASAGTGSTDTQYF.

This clonotype appeared many times. This chain connects TRBV7-3 to TRBJ2-5; possibly TRBD2 for D (6 bases). V was trimmed by 5 bases and J by 2 bases, leaving 9 bases between them. CDR1 and CDR2 (germline): SGHTA, FQGTGA. The CDR3 is 13 residues long. This CDR3 is CASSHLAQETQYF. CDR3 coding DNA: TGTGCCAGCAGCCACCTAGCGCAAGAGACCCAGTACTTC.

This clonotype was recorded a few times. V usage is TRBV3-1 and J usage is TRBJ2-4; D is perhaps TRBD2 (6 bases). The end of the DNA aligns better with TRBJ2-7, so the J call may be wrong. The CDR3 consists of 16 residues. The germline CDR1 and CDR2 sequences are LGHDT and YNNKEL (reference sequence). CDR3 sequence (DNA): TGTGCCAGCAGCCACCTCGGGACTCCGACTCCCTACGAGCAGTACTTC. Translated: CASSHLGTPTPYEQYF.

In this sample, this clonotype turned up many times. This chain uses TRBV6-5 with TRBJ2-1; D gene ambiguous. Germline V CDR1 and CDR2: MNHEY, SVGAGI. This CDR3 region has 15 residues. With 5 bases removed from V and 4 bases from J, the gap between germline ends came to 15 bases. CDR3 protein: CASSPDSSPYNEQFF. The CDR3 region has the DNA TGTGCCAGCAGTCCTGATAGTTCTCCATACAATGAGCAGTTCTTC.